This note documents a single TCR beta chain sequence. The antigen is unknown. Per the germline V gene, CDR1 is SGHTA and CDR2 is FQGNSA. The V and J ends lost 5 bases and 4 bases respectively, with 14 bases between them. The length of the CDR3 is 15 residues. This entry comes from a study of T cells in localized non-small cell lung cancer. The study, taken as a whole, reports: Blood T cell density predicted longer survival; adjacent-lung clonality, shorter. In uninvolved adjacent lung, T cell clonality reached its highest value, exceeding tumor.

Profiling relied on immunoSEQ multiplex PCR, and the TCRdb table lists in-frame clones only, not all of them. The sample consists of fewer than 40,000 clones, 93% of them appearing once. The sequences come from peripheral blood, collected before any cancer treatment. The sequence was collected from a female donor over 55 with stage I lung adenocarcinoma. The chain links TRBV7-2 to TRBJ1-4, with D hard to call. CDR3 sequence reads: CASSVDTGYNEKLFF. CDR3 in DNA: TGTGCCAGCAGCGTTGACACGGGGTATAATGAAAAACTGTTTTTT.